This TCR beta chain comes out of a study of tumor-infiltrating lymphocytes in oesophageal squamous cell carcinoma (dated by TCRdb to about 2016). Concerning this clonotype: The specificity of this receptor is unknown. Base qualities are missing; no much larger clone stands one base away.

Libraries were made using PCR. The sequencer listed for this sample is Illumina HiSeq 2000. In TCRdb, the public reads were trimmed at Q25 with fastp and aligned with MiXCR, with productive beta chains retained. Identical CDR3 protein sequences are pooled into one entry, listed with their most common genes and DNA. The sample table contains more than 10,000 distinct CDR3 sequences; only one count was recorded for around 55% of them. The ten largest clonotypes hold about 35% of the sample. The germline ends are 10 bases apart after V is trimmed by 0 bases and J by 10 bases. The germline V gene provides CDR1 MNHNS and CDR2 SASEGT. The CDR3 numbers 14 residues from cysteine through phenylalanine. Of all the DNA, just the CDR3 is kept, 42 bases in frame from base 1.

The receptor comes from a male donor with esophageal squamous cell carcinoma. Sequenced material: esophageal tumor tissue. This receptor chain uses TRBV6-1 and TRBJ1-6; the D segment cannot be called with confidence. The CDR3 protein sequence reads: CASSEAENRSPLHF. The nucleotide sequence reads TGTGCCAGCAGTGAAGCAGAGAACCGGTCACCCCTCCACTTT.